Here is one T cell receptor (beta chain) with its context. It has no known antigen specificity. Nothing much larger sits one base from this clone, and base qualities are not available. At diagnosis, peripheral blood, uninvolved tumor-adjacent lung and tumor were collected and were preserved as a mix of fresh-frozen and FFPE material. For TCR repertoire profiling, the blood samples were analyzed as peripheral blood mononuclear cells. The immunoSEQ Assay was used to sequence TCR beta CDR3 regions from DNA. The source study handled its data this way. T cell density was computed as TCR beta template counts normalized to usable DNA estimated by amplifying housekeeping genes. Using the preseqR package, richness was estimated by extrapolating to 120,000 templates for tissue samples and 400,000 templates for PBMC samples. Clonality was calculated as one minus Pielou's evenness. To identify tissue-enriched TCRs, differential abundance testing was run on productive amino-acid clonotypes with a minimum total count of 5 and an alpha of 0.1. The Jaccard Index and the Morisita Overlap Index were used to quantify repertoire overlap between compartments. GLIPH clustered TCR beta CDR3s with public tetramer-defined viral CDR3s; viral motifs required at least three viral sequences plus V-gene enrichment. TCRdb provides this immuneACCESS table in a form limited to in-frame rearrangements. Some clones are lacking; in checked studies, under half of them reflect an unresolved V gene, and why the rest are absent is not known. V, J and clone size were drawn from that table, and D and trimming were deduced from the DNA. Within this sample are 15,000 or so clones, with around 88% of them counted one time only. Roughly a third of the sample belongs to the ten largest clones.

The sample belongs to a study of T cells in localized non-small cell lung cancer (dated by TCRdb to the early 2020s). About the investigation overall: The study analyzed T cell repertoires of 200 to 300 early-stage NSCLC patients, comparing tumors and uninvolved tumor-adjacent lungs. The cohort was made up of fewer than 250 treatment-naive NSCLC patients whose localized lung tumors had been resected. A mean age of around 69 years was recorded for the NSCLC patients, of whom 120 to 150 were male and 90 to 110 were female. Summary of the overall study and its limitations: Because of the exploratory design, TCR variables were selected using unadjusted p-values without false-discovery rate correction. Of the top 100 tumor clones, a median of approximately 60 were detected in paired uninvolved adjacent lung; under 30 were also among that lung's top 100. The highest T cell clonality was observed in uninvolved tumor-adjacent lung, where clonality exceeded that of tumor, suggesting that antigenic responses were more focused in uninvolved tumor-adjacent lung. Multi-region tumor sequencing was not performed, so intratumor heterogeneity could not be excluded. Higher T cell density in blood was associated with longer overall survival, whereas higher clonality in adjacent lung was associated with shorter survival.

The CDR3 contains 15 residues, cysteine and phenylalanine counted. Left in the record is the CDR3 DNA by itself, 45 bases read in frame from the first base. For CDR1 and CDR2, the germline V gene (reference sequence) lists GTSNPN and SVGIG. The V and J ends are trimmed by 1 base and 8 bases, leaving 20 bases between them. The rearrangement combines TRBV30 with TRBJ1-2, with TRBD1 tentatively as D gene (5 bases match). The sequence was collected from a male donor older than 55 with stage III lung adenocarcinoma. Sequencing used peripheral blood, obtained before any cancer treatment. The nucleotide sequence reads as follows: TGTGCCTGGAGTGGCATCGAAGGGGCCCGGCGGGGCTACACCTTC. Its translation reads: CAWSGIEGARRGYTF.